The following is a T cell receptor beta chain sequence with its context. The treatment denotes: roughly 19 received Ad26.COV2.S at low or high dose, single or two shots; a few received placebo; per-sample allocation not given. Day 63 following the first vaccine or placebo injection was when the samples were taken. This record comes from a study of Ad26.COV2.S vaccination and SARS-CoV-2 variants. Study-level information: Ad26.COV2.S shots went into the muscle once or twice, 56 days apart.

Trimming removed 0 bases at V and 6 bases at J, with 14 bases between. Looked up from germline, CDR1 is MNHEY and CDR2 is SVGEGT. The CDR3 length is 16 residues. Libraries were prepared by immunoSEQ multiplex PCR; TCRdb keeps only in-frame clonotypes and omits some of them. The table shows fewer than 500,000 clones, with around 90% occurring only once. The material was peripheral blood, obtained in a trial of Ad26.COV2.S vaccine versus placebo. The rearrangement joins TRBV6-2 or TRBV6-3 to TRBJ1-4; TRBD1 might be the D (6 bases). The TCR originated in a person aged 18-65 years who received the Ad26.COV2.S COVID-19 vaccine or a placebo. The CDR3 DNA reads TGTGCCAGCAGTTACTCGATTACGGGGGGCGATGAAAAACTGTTTTTT. It encodes CASSYSITGGDEKLFF.